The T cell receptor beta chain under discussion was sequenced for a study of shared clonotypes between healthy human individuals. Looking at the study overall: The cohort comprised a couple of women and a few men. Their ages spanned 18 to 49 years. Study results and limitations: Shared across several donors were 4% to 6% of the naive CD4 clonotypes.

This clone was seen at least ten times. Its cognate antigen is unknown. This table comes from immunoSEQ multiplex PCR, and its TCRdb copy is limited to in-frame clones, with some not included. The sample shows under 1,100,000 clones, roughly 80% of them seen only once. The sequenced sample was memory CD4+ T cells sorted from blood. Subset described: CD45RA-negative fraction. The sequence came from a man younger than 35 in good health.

The CDR3 DNA reads TGCGCCAGCAGCCAAGAACTGTCGTGGCTAGCGGGCCAAAGCTCCTACAATGAGCAGTTCTTC. It encodes CASSQELSWLAGQSSYNEQFF. This chain connects TRBV4-3 to TRBJ2-1, with 8 bases identical to TRBD2. The V and J ends lost 0 bases and 0 bases, in that order; junction bases with no gene match: 16. The CDR3 loop spans 21 amino acids. Germline V gives CDR1 LGHNA, CDR2 YSLEER.